What follows is one TCR beta chain and its context. This clonotype was counted at least ten times. Its recognized antigen is unknown. Base quality data are lacking; no much larger clone is found one base away. The source of the sample is a study of T-cell memory formation after mild COVID-19 (dated by TCRdb to the early 2020s). Context from the whole study: TCR sequence clusters from the two donors were found to be largely donor specific. T-cell clones expanding and contracting after mild COVID-19 in a couple of donors were tracked by longitudinal TCRalpha and TCRbeta repertoire sequencing. Two young, previously healthy adult volunteers made up the cohort, one male and one female.

The listed sequencing device is Illumina NovaSeq 6000. Using 5'RACE with constant-segment primers, TCRalpha and TCRbeta cDNA libraries were constructed, with sample barcodes and unique molecular identifiers added in the process. RNA was extracted from every sample with Trizol reagent. Libraries were amplified in two PCR steps, with a second sample barcode and Illumina TruSeq adapters added in the second step. The libraries were sequenced on an Illumina NovaSeq using 2 x 150 bp paired-end reads. The authors processed their data as follows. The reads were demultiplexed and collapsed into UMI-guided consensus sequences using migec v1.2.7. With mixcr v2.1.11, UMI consensuses were aligned to TRA and TRB V and J templates and assembled into clonotypes. A clonotype was counted as expanded or contracted only when both edgeR and NoisET called the clonotype significant, with the noise models trained on biological replicates. For edgeR calls, a false discovery rate-adjusted p below 0.01 and a log2 fold-change threshold of 1 were applied. As an exploratory analysis of dynamics, max-normalized trajectories of the 1000 most abundant clonotypes were examined with PCA combined with hierarchical clustering. Each responding clone was given a CD4 or CD8 phenotype based on the CD4+ and CD8+ repertoires, which had been sequenced separately. TCRdb reran the public reads through fastp at Q25 and MiXCR, keeping productive beta chains. Rows with a matching CDR3 protein are joined into one entry that keeps the most common DNA and genes. The V and J calls reflect TCRdb's pipeline rather than the authors' work. The sample data list some 69,000 distinct CDR3 sequences, and over 15% of these were observed just once. 31% of the sample is taken by the ten largest.

PBMCs were isolated by Ficoll-Paque density gradient centrifugation. The research as a whole found: Clones that contracted from day 15 to 85 showed balanced CD4/CD8 phenotypes, whereas a second wave of clones that expanded from day 15 to 37 leaned towards CD4+. The study covered only a couple of mild cases, and larger cohorts including severe cases with pre-infection samples were considered necessary. Some responding clones were detected in pre-infection memory, which suggested that pre-existing cross-reactive memory T cells had joined the SARS-CoV-2 response. The second-wave clones that peaked on day 37 were not confirmed to be SARS-CoV-2 specific. Contracting CD4+ clones appeared mostly in the CM and EM memory subsets, whereas CD8+ clones were enriched in EMRA.

The source is an adult woman who had mild COVID-19 (a few samples of this study predate the infection). The sample titles of this study are shuffled in the database, so cell type and time point are left out; the donor was told from shared clones. The sample consisted of PBMCs or a T cell subset sorted from them (not recorded which).

The DNA sequence is given as TGTGCCACCAGCAGATCGGTGTCCTACGAGCAGTACTTC. The translation is CATSRSVSYEQYF. This receptor chain uses TRBV15 and TRBJ2-7, with no D gene named confidently. The germline V gene (reference sequence) specifies LNHNV as CDR1 and YYDKDF as CDR2. The cysteine opens and the phenylalanine closes a CDR3 of 13 amino acids. Solely the CDR3 DNA is kept, with 39 bases framed from the first base. Trimming removed 2 bases from V and 1 base from J, leaving 6 bases between the germline ends.